This T cell receptor beta chain originates from a study of blood T cell repertoires in COVID-19. As for the study in general: The United States, Italy and Spain supplied acute and convalescent COVID-19 samples. Sample material is recorded as cDNA or gDNA derived from T cells, B-cell-depleted T cells, or PBMCs.

Germline-derived CDR1 and CDR2 are MNHEY and SVGEGT. This CDR3 spans 17 amino acids. J gave up 6 bases and V 2 bases, and 11 bases lay outside the gene matches. Original analysis: Cell counts per sample came from amplifying reference gene primers. Method: immunoSEQ multiplex PCR; TCRdb's copy keeps in-frame clones and lacks some. The V and J calls and the clone size are those of that table, but D and trimming were determined from the DNA. Of around 81,000 clones listed, roughly 88% are singletons. This chain uses TRBV6-2 or TRBV6-3 with TRBJ2-1; 9 bases align to TRBD2. The sequence derives from an elderly woman with acute or convalescent COVID-19. Input material: peripheral blood. The CDR3 loop is CASSYGLGIAGANEQFF. The CDR3 region has the DNA TGTGCCAGCAGTTACGGGCTTGGGATAGCGGGAGCCAATGAGCAGTTCTTC.